In this sample, the clone carrying this TCR beta chain turned up a few times. Its antigen remains unidentified. Gene and germline names: mouse. The data belong to a study of CD8+ T cells in alopecia areata. Study background: Donor skin was harvested from approximately 6-12-month-old C3H/HeJ mice with spontaneous alopecia and grafted onto approximately 6-11-week-old female C3H/HeJ recipients. Study-level findings and limits: In lesional scalp, particularly from alopecia totalis/universalis, clonality was higher than in normal scalp.

A panel of CD4, CD8alpha, NKG2D, NKG2ACE and other markers served to sort pooled cutaneous lymph node cells. In each case, RNA was isolated and then reverse transcribed into cDNA as the sequencing template. The table came from immunoSEQ multiplex PCR; TCRdb's copy has only in-frame clones and leaves some out. The data show over 250,000 clones, with none appearing a single time. The sequence came from a C3H/HeJ mouse with alopecia areata. The strain's MHC type: H2-k. The specimen was CD4+ T cells sorted from a lymph node.

The sequenced CDR3 bases are TGTGCCTGGAGTCTAGGTTCAGGGAGCAATTCGCCC. It translates to CAWSLGSGSNSP. The full CDR3 sequence reads CAWSLGSGSNSPLYF. The chain recombines TRBV31 with TRBJ1-6; a possible D gene is TRBD1 (5 bases). From the germline J gene comes the end of the CDR3, since the read stops 3 residues before it. TRBJ1-6 is an ORF; its function is uncertain. CDR3 size: 15 residues. The germline V gene encodes CDR1 GKSSPN and CDR2 SITVG. The ends were cut back, 0 bases at V and 7 bases at J, with 13 bases in the middle.